A selection of T cell receptor beta chains follows, all from one sample in a study of blood T cell repertoires in COVID-19. Data came from immunoSEQ multiplex PCR; TCRdb stores just in-frame clones and leaves some out. The sample holds fewer than 350,000 clones; more than 80% are singletons and the top ten take around 6.8%. The material sequenced was peripheral blood. These TCRs come from a woman in her twenties or thirties with COVID-19, enrolled during active disease. The CDR3 runs from the conserved cysteine through the conserved F or W. Rows may omit the clone size; those that give it use once, few, many or a size class.

v_gene	j_gene	abundance	CDR3aa
TRBV5-1	TRBJ1-4	NA	CASSLGSGTGRNEKLFF
TRBV5-5	TRBJ2-3	once	CASSFPRRTDTQYF
TRBV5-4	TRBJ2-1	NA	CASGELAVYNEQFF
TRBV7-2	TRBJ2-2	NA	CASSGEWAAGELFF
TRBV28	TRBJ2-7	once	CASSFHQSRLAGDSYEQYF
TRBV9	TRBJ2-2	NA	CASTRSRAGELFF
TRBV6-5	TRBJ1-1	NA	CASSFSGTGGTGAFF
TRBV2	TRBJ2-1	once	CASDGGYNEQFF
TRBV10-3	TRBJ2-7	NA	CAISESRWEQYF
TRBV5-6	TRBJ1-4	NA	CASTWGTGDWNEKLFF
TRBV4-3	TRBJ1-2	NA	CASSPSANYGYTF
TRBV6-5	TRBJ1-5	NA	CASNVGVSLQPQHF
TRBV6-5	TRBJ1-5	NA	CASRTGGNNQPQHF
TRBV6-5	TRBJ2-7	once	CASSPNRGTYEQYF
TRBV4-2	TRBJ1-1	few	CASSQSGATEAFF
TRBV28	TRBJ2-5	NA	CASSPGQGWEETQYF
TRBV13	TRBJ2-5	NA	CASSARDNQETQYF
TRBV27	TRBJ2-7	once	CASSLKSRDRGQYEQYF
TRBV6-1	TRBJ1-6	NA	CASSEQVMSSPLHF
TRBV5-6	TRBJ2-5	NA	CASSLSVGLAGPQETQYF
TRBV7-2	TRBJ2-2	few	CASSSPGRGVGGELFF
TRBV28	TRBJ2-4	NA	CASSFRGVNKNIQYF
TRBV9	TRBJ2-5	NA	CASSVDSPGGVLETQYF
TRBV18	TRBJ1-6	NA	CASSPISSQSPLHF
TRBV2	TRBJ1-5	NA	CASSRDTHSNQPQHF
TRBV28	TRBJ2-7	once	CASSLPTSSYEQYF
TRBV9	TRBJ1-1	NA	CASSPGTGAAEAFF
TRBV14	TRBJ1-1	NA	CASTPSGGPFTEAFF
TRBV4-2	TRBJ2-7	NA	CASSQEVTSSYEQYF
TRBV5-1	TRBJ2-1	once	CASSLAGDFTNEQFF
TRBV25-1	TRBJ2-1	once	CASSEWDYLSNEQFF
TRBV24-1	TRBJ2-3	NA	CATSIQDTQYF
TRBV7-2	TRBJ2-7	NA	CASSPQGQGTYEQYF
TRBV5-1	TRBJ2-7	NA	CASSSGASALSYEQYF
TRBV27	TRBJ1-2	NA	CASSSGLSYGYTF
TRBV28	TRBJ1-1	NA	CASSFGGSEAFF
TRBV7-6	TRBJ2-1	NA	CASSIRTSGDTYNEQFF
TRBV2	TRBJ1-1	few	CASSPRSQGRANTEAFF
TRBV29-1	TRBJ2-5	NA	CSVGGTSGSRETQYF
TRBV9	TRBJ2-7	NA	CASSGRTSEQYF
TRBV5-4	TRBJ1-5	NA	CASSLDPRWPQHF
TRBV19	TRBJ1-6	NA	CASRKPEEDNSPLHF
TRBV15	TRBJ1-5	NA	CATSREGDNQPQHF
TRBV7-9	TRBJ2-7	NA	CASSRGYEQYF
TRBV4-3	TRBJ2-1	NA	CASSPGLYNEQFF
TRBV6-1	TRBJ2-2	NA	CASSEGTGWNTGELFF
TRBV5-6	TRBJ2-1	NA	CASSFGTGVVNEQFF
TRBV9	TRBJ1-1	NA	CASSNDRGPTEAFF
TRBV5-4	TRBJ1-6	many	CASSAQGRNSPLHF